This section outlines one TCR beta chain sequence together with its context. Germline CDR1 is SEHNR and CDR2 is FQNEAQ (reference sequence). The germline V and J ends were trimmed by 7 bases and 2 bases, with 14 bases remaining between them. This CDR3 contains 14 residues. This entry is derived from a study of blood T cell repertoires in COVID-19. As for the study in general: PBMCs, B-cell-depleted T cells, or T cells provided the cDNA or gDNA that made up the material.

TCRdb's table, derived via immunoSEQ multiplex PCR, lists solely in-frame clones and lacks some. The profile shows about 300,000 clones, 70% to 90% of them singletons. The chain links TRBV7-9 to TRBJ2-5; maybe TRBD1 (6 bases). Material: peripheral blood. The TCR sequence derives from a man between 18 and 29 years old who had recovered from COVID-19. The CDR3 here is CASTPGQLQETQYF. The DNA of the CDR3 is TGTGCCAGCACCCCGGGACAACTACAAGAGACCCAGTACTTC.